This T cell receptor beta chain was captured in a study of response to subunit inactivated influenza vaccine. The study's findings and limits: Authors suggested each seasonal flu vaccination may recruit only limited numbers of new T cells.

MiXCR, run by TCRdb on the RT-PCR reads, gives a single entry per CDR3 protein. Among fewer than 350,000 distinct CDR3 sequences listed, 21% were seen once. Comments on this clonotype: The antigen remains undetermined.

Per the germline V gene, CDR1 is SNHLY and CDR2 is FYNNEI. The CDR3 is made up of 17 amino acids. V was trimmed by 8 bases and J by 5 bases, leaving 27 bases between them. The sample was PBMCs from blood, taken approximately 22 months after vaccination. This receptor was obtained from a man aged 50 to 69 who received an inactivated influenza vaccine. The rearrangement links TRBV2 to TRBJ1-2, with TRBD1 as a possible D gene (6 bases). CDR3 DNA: TGTGCCAGCGGAAGAGAAAGGACAGTGTCACTGAATTATGGCTACACCTTC. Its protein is CASGRERTVSLNYGYTF.